These 18 T cell receptor beta chains originate from one sample sequenced in a study of blood T cell repertoires in COVID-19. Using immunoSEQ multiplex PCR, the repertoire was profiled, and TCRdb retains in-frame clones only, with some absent. The sample holds about 59,000 clones, around 88% seen once. Sequencing used peripheral blood. The receptors were sampled from a woman of 80 years or more with active COVID-19.

V and J are TRBV29-1 and TRBJ2-1, with TRBD1 as a possible D gene (7 bases). This CDR3 is 13 amino acids long. Trimming took 4 bases from V and 4 from J, leaving 11 bases between them. CDR1 is SQVTM and CDR2 is ANQGSEA in the germline V gene. The CDR3 DNA reads as TGCAGCGTTGGCCAGGGGGGATACAATGAGCAGTTCTTC. Translating gives CSVGQGGYNEQFF.

The rearrangement uses TRBV5-1 and TRBJ1-1; D perhaps matches TRBD1 (6 bases). Looked up from germline, CDR1 is SGHRS and CDR2 is YFSETQ. Trimming shortened V by 6 bases and J by 6 bases, and 15 bases separated the two germline ends. The CDR3 spans 13 residues. The CDR3 spells CASTGRGEAEAFF. The CDR3 nucleotides are TGCGCCAGCACCGGGAGGGGGGAAGCTGAAGCTTTCTTT.

This chain links TRBV3-1 (or the pseudogene TRBV3-2) with TRBJ2-5; D gene ambiguous. Germline assignment: CDR1 LGHDT and CDR2 YNNKEL (reference sequence). This CDR3 has 13 amino acids. V was trimmed by 0 bases and J by 4 bases, leaving 6 bases between them. Written as DNA, the CDR3 is TGTGCCAGCAGCCAAGATCATTTAGAGACCCAGTACTTC. Its translation is CASSQDHLETQYF.

This clone was detected once. The V call is TRBV10-3, the J call TRBJ2-1, with 7 bases lining up with TRBD1. CDR1 and CDR2 from the germline V gene are ENHRY and SYGVKD. The CDR3 consists of 18 residues. V shed 4 bases, J shed 0 bases, and the junction held 12 bases outside the gene matches. The CDR3 DNA follows: TGTGCCATCAGTGGAGGGAACGGACAGGTGAGCTCCTACAATGAGCAGTTCTTC. This translates into CAISGGNGQVSSYNEQFF.

This chain connects TRBV28 to TRBJ1-2, with D uncertain. CDR3 size: 15 residues. Trimming left V 1 base short and J 5 bases short, with 14 bases between. Per the germline V gene, CDR1 is MDHEN and CDR2 is SYDVKM. For the CDR3, the DNA is TGTGCCAGCAGTTTATACGTCGGAGTTGAATATGGCTACACCTTC. It encodes CASSLYVGVEYGYTF.

This clone appeared a few times. This chain links TRBV4-1 with TRBJ2-4, with 12 nucleotides matching TRBD2. CDR1 is MGHRA and CDR2 is YSYEKL in the germline V gene. V trimming: 1 base; J trimming: 0 bases; junction bases outside the gene matches: 7. The CDR3 length is 19 residues. The CDR3 region has the DNA TGCGCCAGCAGCCAAGGTCCTAGCGGGGGGGCCCGAGCCAAAAACATTCAGTACTTC. Protein sequence: CASSQGPSGGARAKNIQYF.

The chain uses TRBV5-1 and TRBJ2-5; 8 bases are a match to TRBD2. In germline, CDR1 is SGHRS, CDR2 YFSETQ. J gave up 1 base and V 4 bases, and 6 bases lay outside the gene matches. This CDR3 has 15 residues. In nucleotides, the CDR3 is TGCGCCAGCAGCCCAACAGCGGGGGTCCAAGAGACCCAGTACTTC. It is translated as CASSPTAGVQETQYF.

The DNA of the CDR3 is TGTGCCAGCTCTCGGGACAGGGATCAGCCCCAGCATTTT. Its protein is CASSRDRDQPQHF. This rearrangement joins TRBV18 to TRBJ1-5, with 9 bases fitting TRBD1. Germline lookup yields CDR1 KGHSH and CDR2 LQKENI. V trimming: 6 bases; J trimming: 5 bases; junction bases outside the gene matches: 2. The CDR3 is 13 residues long.

In this sample, this clone turned up many times. V is TRBV19 and J is TRBJ2-7; TRBD1 is a possible D gene (5 bases). Per the germline V gene, CDR1 is LNHDA and CDR2 is SQIVND (reference sequence). Trimming took 4 bases from V and 4 from J, leaving 17 bases between them. This CDR3 region has 15 residues. CDR3 residues: CASSTALGQGYEQYF. The CDR3 DNA sequence: TGTGCCAGTAGTACGGCGCTCGGGCAGGGATACGAGCAGTACTTC.

The chain has TRBV24-1 and TRBJ2-1, with D tentatively TRBD1 (6 bases). Trimming took off 0 bases at V and 10 bases at J, with 6 bases between the two ends. This CDR3 spans 12 amino acids. Per the germline V gene, CDR1 is KGHDR and CDR2 is SFDVKD. In DNA, the CDR3 is TGTGCCACCAGTGATTTGACAGGGGAGCAGTTCTTC. This codes for CATSDLTGEQFF.

A single count supports this clone. This chain uses TRBV11-2 with TRBJ2-5, with TRBD2 identical over 9 bases. CDR1 and CDR2 (germline): SGHAT, FQNNGV. V gave up 6 bases and J gave up 0 bases; unmatched junction bases: 8. The CDR3 consists of 16 residues. The CDR3 sequence is CASRRGASGDQETQYF. The CDR3 DNA reads as TGTGCCAGCAGGAGAGGGGCTAGCGGGGACCAAGAGACCCAGTACTTC.

This sequence joins TRBV11-2 and TRBJ2-3, with 10 bases lining up with TRBD2. The CDR3 is 16 amino acids. V dropped 2 bases and J dropped 4; count of bases not matched to a gene: 6. Germline CDR1 and CDR2: SGHAT and FQNNGV. The CDR3 DNA reads TGTGCCAGCAGCTTATATGTAGCGGGGGGCCCAGATACGCAGTATTTT. It encodes CASSLYVAGGPDTQYF.

Only a few counts were recorded for this clone. V is TRBV7-6 and J is TRBJ2-7; perhaps TRBD2 as D (6 bases). This CDR3 contains 13 residues. Germline-derived CDR1 and CDR2 are SGHVS and FNYEAQ. V dropped 1 base and J dropped 6 bases, with 10 bases sitting between them. The CDR3 DNA reads TGTGCCAGCAGCTTAGGGACTACCCGCGAGCAGTACTTC. Translated: CASSLGTTREQYF. The full variable domain, completed using reference TRBV7-6 and TRBJ2-7, is GAGVSQSPRYKVTKRGQDVALRCDPISGHVSLYWYRQALGQGPEFLTYFNYEAQQDKSGLPNDRFSAERPEGSISTLTIQRTEQRDSAMYRCASSLGTTREQYFGPGTRLTVT.

The rearrangement links TRBV3-1 (or the pseudogene TRBV3-2) to TRBJ1-1; a weak D match, TRBD1 (6 bases). This CDR3 is built from 13 residues. Trimming took off 2 bases at V and 10 bases at J, with 14 bases between the two ends. CDR1 and CDR2 from the germline V gene are LGHDT and YNNKEL (reference sequence). The CDR3 region has the DNA TGTGCCAGCAGCCAACTAGGGGGTGAATCAGCTTTCTTT. It specifies CASSQLGGESAFF.

The chain links TRBV5-5 to TRBJ2-7, with D possibly being TRBD2 (6 bases). This CDR3 is built from 15 residues. Germline V gives CDR1 SGHKS, CDR2 YYEKEE (reference sequence). Trimming took 2 bases from V and 1 from J, leaving 13 bases between them. CDR3 residues: CASSFSGGVSYEQYF. CDR3 DNA sequence: TGTGCCAGCAGCTTTTCCGGAGGGGTGTCCTACGAGCAGTACTTC.

The chain couples TRBV6-2 or TRBV6-3 to TRBJ1-2, with D maybe TRBD1 (6 bases). Germline V gives CDR1 MNHEY, CDR2 SVGEGT. The CDR3 sequence is 13 residues long. The V gene lost 4 bases and the J gene lost 7 bases, with 13 bases spanning the gap. The CDR3 coding sequence is TGTGCCAGCAGTTTCGACAGGTCTCTTGGCTACACCTTC. Protein product: CASSFDRSLGYTF.

V is TRBV24-1 and J is TRBJ2-6; D call uncertain. Germline assignment: CDR1 KGHDR and CDR2 SFDVKD. The CDR3 totals 15 residues. Trimming left V 0 bases short and J 2 bases short, with 4 bases between. CDR3 sequence: CATSDLSAGANVLTF. In DNA, the CDR3 is TGTGCCACCAGTGATTTGTCGGCTGGGGCCAACGTCCTGACTTTC.

The chain links TRBV11-2 to TRBJ2-1, with D maybe TRBD2 (5 bases). CDR1 SGHAT and CDR2 FQNNGV come from the germline V gene. This CDR3 has 16 residues. Trimming took off 5 bases at V and 8 bases at J, with 22 bases between the two ends. Here the CDR3 reads CASSTRHTASADEQFF. CDR3 coding DNA: TGTGCCAGCAGCACCCGACACACAGCCTCAGCGGATGAGCAGTTCTTC.